A selection of T cell receptor beta chains follows, all from one sample in a study of T cells after yellow fever vaccination. From the 5' RACE reads, TCRdb called clonotypes with MiXCR, one entry per CDR3 protein. This sample has 300,000 to 400,000 distinct CDR3 sequences, with 8.5% to 9% found just once. This specimen was PBMCs, taken on the day of the first yellow fever vaccination. The receptors derive from a man between 18 and 35 years old who received the YFV17D yellow fever vaccine. The CDR3 runs from the conserved cysteine through the conserved F or W. The D gene is left open where the match is weak. For some rows the clone size is stated as once, few or many, or as a class when expanded; others skip it.

v_call	j_call	clone_size	d_call	cdr3_aa	cdr3_nt
TRBV6-5	TRBJ1-5	few	NA	CASSYTGGRNQPQHF	TGTGCCAGCAGTTACACCGGGGGCAGAAATCAGCCCCAGCATTTT
TRBV4-1	TRBJ2-2	many	TRBD2	CASSRRERGTIGELFF	TGCGCCAGCAGCCGAAGGGAGCGGGGGACTATCGGGGAGCTGTTTTTT
TRBV3-1	TRBJ1-6	many	NA	CASSQVGGDSPLHF	TGTGCCAGCAGCCAAGTCGGGGGGGATTCACCCCTCCACTTT
TRBV20-1	TRBJ2-1	NA	NA	CSPVRTGKVFYEQFF	TGCAGTCCTGTTCGAACGGGGAAGGTTTTCTATGAGCAGTTCTTC
TRBV12-3/TRBV12-4	TRBJ2-7	NA	NA	CASSLLGGPYEQYF	TGTGCCAGCAGTTTATTGGGCGGCCCCTACGAGCAGTACTTC
TRBV30	TRBJ1-2	few	NA	CAWEEGTPGYTF	TGTGCCTGGGAAGAGGGGACACCAGGCTACACCTTC
TRBV6-2/TRBV6-3	TRBJ2-1	NA	TRBD1	CASSQGAQGGNEQFF	TGTGCCAGCAGCCAGGGGGCGCAGGGGGGAAATGAGCAGTTCTTC
TRBV13	TRBJ1-2	NA	NA	CASSGPANYGYTF	TGTGCCAGCAGCGGACCAGCTAACTATGGCTACACCTTC
TRBV29-1	TRBJ2-4	few	TRBD1	CSVGQGENIQYF	TGCAGCGTTGGGCAGGGGGAAAACATTCAGTACTTC
TRBV6-5	TRBJ1-2	few	TRBD1	CASSFHWTGTLYGYTF	TGTGCCAGCAGTTTTCACTGGACAGGGACCCTCTATGGCTACACCTTC
TRBV30	TRBJ2-3	many	NA	CALLSSGSTSTQYF	TGTGCCCTCCTGTCGAGCGGGTCGACAAGTACGCAGTATTTT
TRBV29-1	TRBJ2-5	few	TRBD1	CSAGTGSYEETQYF	TGCAGCGCCGGGACAGGTTCCTATGAAGAGACCCAGTACTTC
TRBV15	TRBJ2-1	few	TRBD2	CATSRGNEPGGHYNEQFF	TGTGCCACCAGCAGAGGGAACGAGCCGGGGGGGCATTACAATGAGCAGTTCTTC
TRBV6-5	TRBJ1-6	few	NA	CASSYSGESPLHF	TGTGCCAGCAGTTACTCGGGCGAATCACCCCTCCACTTT
TRBV5-1	TRBJ2-5	few	TRBD2	CASSYSGGRAVETQYF	TGCGCCAGCAGCTATAGCGGGGGGAGAGCGGTGGAGACCCAGTACTTC
TRBV7-2	TRBJ1-6	few	NA	CASSPRTSSPLHF	TGTGCCAGCAGCCCAAGGACATCTTCACCCCTCCACTTT
TRBV5-1	TRBJ2-1	few	TRBD2	CASSLVLAGNNEQFF	TGCGCCAGCAGCTTGGTACTAGCGGGGAACAATGAGCAGTTCTTC
TRBV6-5	TRBJ1-2	few	NA	CASSYGHQEAYGYTF	TGTGCCAGCAGTTACGGACACCAAGAAGCCTATGGCTACACCTTC
TRBV6-6	TRBJ1-4	few	NA	CASSYAANEKLFF	TGTGCCAGCAGTTACGCCGCTAATGAAAAACTGTTTTTT
TRBV12-3/TRBV12-4	TRBJ2-3	few	NA	CASSPLVVGFTQYF	TGTGCCAGCAGTCCCCTGGTCGTAGGATTCACGCAGTATTTT
TRBV4-2	TRBJ2-3	many	NA	CASSQESLAAGQYF	TGTGCCAGCAGCCAAGAGTCCCTAGCCGCGGGGCAGTATTTT
TRBV12-3/TRBV12-4	TRBJ1-2	few	TRBD1	CASSIGTGSRGYTF	TGTGCCAGCAGTATCGGGACAGGGAGTAGGGGCTACACCTTC
TRBV12-3/TRBV12-4	TRBJ2-5	few	NA	CASSPEGGTTQETQYF	TGTGCCAGCAGTCCGGAGGGCGGAACCACACAAGAGACCCAGTACTTC
TRBV20-1	TRBJ2-1	NA	TRBD1	CSAIRGTGQGGWFF	TGCAGTGCTATTCGGGGTACAGGACAGGGGGGTTGGTTCTTC
TRBV12-3/TRBV12-4	TRBJ1-1	few	NA	CASTQGGVTEAFF	TGTGCCAGCACCCAAGGGGGGGTCACTGAAGCTTTCTTT
TRBV9	TRBJ1-3	few	NA	CASSVADSPSSGNTIYF	TGTGCCAGCAGCGTAGCGGACAGCCCGAGCTCTGGAAACACCATATATTTT
TRBV7-9	TRBJ1-2	NA	NA	CASSLGHGYTF	TGTGCCAGCAGCTTGGGCCATGGCTACACCTTC
TRBV5-4	TRBJ2-5	few	NA	CASSLVSQGKETQYF	TGTGCCAGCAGCTTGGTGTCGCAGGGGAAAGAGACCCAGTACTTC
TRBV4-1	TRBJ1-5	NA	NA	CASSQFPNQPQHF	TGCGCCAGCAGCCAGTTCCCTAATCAGCCCCAGCATTTT
TRBV29-1	TRBJ2-7	many	TRBD2	CSVRLADYEQYF	TGCAGCGTAAGACTAGCGGACTACGAGCAGTACTTC
TRBV11-1	TRBJ2-3	few	TRBD2	CASSPPLAGESSTDTQYF	TGTGCCAGCAGTCCGCCACTAGCGGGGGAATCTAGCACAGATACGCAGTATTTT
TRBV18	TRBJ2-3	NA	NA	CASSPLGGLDTQYF	TGTGCCAGCTCACCACTCGGGGGCCTTGATACGCAGTATTTT
TRBV27	TRBJ2-1	NA	TRBD2	CASSLAGGPNEQFF	TGTGCCAGCAGCCTAGCGGGGGGGCCGAATGAGCAGTTCTTC
TRBV2	TRBJ2-5	NA	NA	CASSEGLGETQYF	TGTGCCAGCAGCGAAGGGCTAGGGGAGACCCAGTACTTC
TRBV20-1	TRBJ2-3	NA	NA	CSARWQGGTDTQYF	TGCAGTGCTAGGTGGCAGGGTGGCACAGATACGCAGTATTTT
TRBV7-9	TRBJ1-4	many	NA	CASSLELEKLFF	TGTGCCAGCAGCTTGGAGTTGGAAAAACTGTTTTTT
TRBV2	TRBJ2-1	NA	TRBD1	CATQIGTEGNEQFF	TGTGCCACCCAGATCGGGACAGAGGGTAATGAGCAGTTCTTC
TRBV10-3	TRBJ2-5	many	TRBD1	CAISEGQGGPETQYF	TGTGCCATCAGTGAGGGACAGGGGGGACCCGAGACCCAGTACTTC
TRBV3-1	TRBJ2-7	many	TRBD2	CASSHRARGLAGYSYEQYF	TGTGCCAGCAGCCACCGGGCTCGCGGACTAGCGGGGTACTCCTACGAGCAGTACTTC
TRBV7-6	TRBJ1-1	NA	NA	CASSTQSGEAFF	TGTGCCAGCAGCACCCAAAGCGGTGAGGCTTTCTTT
TRBV27	TRBJ2-2	few	TRBD2	CASSFLTSGGYTGELFF	TGTGCCAGCAGTTTTTTGACTAGCGGGGGCTACACCGGGGAGCTGTTTTTT
TRBV4-1	TRBJ1-1	few	NA	CASSQPDKNTEAFF	TGCGCCAGCAGCCAACCGGACAAGAACACTGAAGCTTTCTTT
TRBV10-3	TRBJ1-2	few	NA	CAIGEGETYGYTF	TGTGCCATCGGGGAAGGGGAGACCTATGGCTACACCTTC
TRBV18	TRBJ2-1	few	TRBD1	CASSPPMGQGYEQFF	TGTGCCAGCTCACCTCCTATGGGACAGGGTTATGAGCAGTTCTTC
TRBV6-4	TRBJ1-1	many	NA	CASSYDGNTEAFF	TGTGCCAGCAGTTACGACGGAAACACTGAAGCTTTCTTT
TRBV12-3/TRBV12-4	TRBJ2-2	few	NA	CASTRSDTGELFF	TGTGCCAGCACCAGGTCGGACACCGGGGAGCTGTTTTTT
TRBV12-3/TRBV12-4	TRBJ2-7	few	NA	CASSRSVSSSYEQYF	TGTGCCAGCAGTCGTTCGGTCTCAAGCTCCTACGAGCAGTACTTC
TRBV4-1	TRBJ2-3	NA	NA	CASSQPGALGDTQYF	TGCGCCAGCAGCCAACCCGGAGCGCTCGGAGATACGCAGTATTTT
TRBV19	TRBJ2-5	many	NA	CASSITRDFTAETQYF	TGTGCCAGTAGTATCACACGCGATTTCACCGCGGAGACCCAGTACTTC
TRBV12-3/TRBV12-4	TRBJ2-1	NA	NA	CASSYGRNNEQFF	TGTGCCAGCAGTTATGGGAGAAACAATGAGCAGTTCTTC
TRBV4-2	TRBJ2-3	few	TRBD2	CASSLLAGGLSSTDTQYF	TGTGCCAGCAGCCTATTGGCGGGGGGCCTATCTAGCACAGATACGCAGTATTTT
TRBV3-1	TRBJ2-5	NA	TRBD2	CASSQVISGGVLQETQYF	TGTGCCAGCAGCCAAGTGATTAGCGGGGGGGTCCTCCAAGAGACCCAGTACTTC